This T cell receptor beta chain was sequenced during a study of control samples from healthy donors and cancer patients. Libraries were prepared by immunoSEQ multiplex PCR; TCRdb keeps only in-frame clonotypes and omits some of them. The sample records 30,000 to 35,000 clones, around 83% being singletons. Germline loops: CDR1 ENHRY, CDR2 SYGVKD. J gave up 2 bases and V 4 bases, and 6 bases lay outside the gene matches. The CDR3 extends over 16 amino acids. The rearrangement links TRBV10-3 to TRBJ2-1, with 9 bases identical to TRBD2. Sequences were obtained from PBMCs. The TCR originated in a woman aged 40 to 49 with lung cancer. This CDR3 reads CAISGSGGITYNEQFF. The CDR3 coding sequence is TGTGCCATCAGTGGAAGCGGGGGGATTACCTACAATGAGCAGTTCTTC.